This T cell receptor beta chain was profiled in a study of Ad26.COV2.S vaccination and SARS-CoV-2 variants. This CDR3 is 17 amino acids long. The V end was cut by 2 bases, the J end by 8 bases, with 21 bases between. Looked up from germline, CDR1 is KGHSH and CDR2 is LQKENI. Treatment denoted: around 19 received Ad26.COV2.S at low or high dose, single or two shots; roughly 5 received placebo; per-sample allocation not given. The samples date from day 63 after the first vaccine or placebo injection. The assay was immunoSEQ multiplex PCR, and TCRdb's table has in-frame clones only and misses some. There are about 680,000 clones in the sample; roughly 90% occur only once, and about 1.5% lies in the top ten.

Material: peripheral blood, obtained in a trial of Ad26.COV2.S vaccine versus placebo. The clonotype originates from a person between 18 and 65 years old who received the Ad26.COV2.S COVID-19 vaccine or a placebo. This sequence joins TRBV18 and TRBJ1-4, with D perhaps matching TRBD1 (6 bases). DNA for the CDR3: TGTGCCAGCTCACCAGGATTAGTCCAGGGGCTATCGGAAAAACTGTTTTTT. It translates to CASSPGLVQGLSEKLFF.